This T cell receptor (beta chain) was documented in a study of T cells after yellow fever vaccination. Study-wide background: Libraries from low-cell-number fractions were prepared with the SMART-Seq v4 Ultra Low Input RNA kit. Study-wide results and limits: One caveat is that FACS-sorted repertoires could contain abundant clonotypes contaminating from the bulk population. CD4 and CD8 compartments shared a small share of clonotypes.

Notes on this clonotype: Its antigen remains unidentified.

This CDR3 contains 14 residues. The germline V gene has CDR1 DFQATT and CDR2 SNEGSKA (reference sequence). V dropped 3 bases and J dropped 5 bases, with 17 bases sitting between them. 5'RACE template switching added a universal primer site and UMIs to TCR cDNA. Using its own MiXCR run on the 5' RACE reads, TCRdb lists one record per CDR3 protein. This sample has 300,000 to 350,000 distinct CDR3 sequences, with around 4.1% found just once. This rearrangement joins TRBV20-1 to TRBJ2-7, with a tentative D call TRBD2 (5 bases). This specimen consisted of PBMCs, obtained 5 days after the yellow fever booster vaccination. The TCR was taken from a man between 18 and 35 years old who received the YFV17D yellow fever vaccine. CDR3 region: CSARGRGAFHEQYF. In DNA form, the CDR3 reads TGCAGTGCTAGGGGCCGGGGAGCTTTTCACGAGCAGTACTTC.